This TCR beta chain was profiled in a study of cytomegalovirus exposure and HLA in healthy donors. Study background: Among 150 million to 200 million T cells, an earlier analysis found 90 million to 130 million unique TCR beta sequences. About 80 million unique TCR sequences came from HLA-typed donors in an early release. Study outcomes and limitations: There were several of the most significant clusters that appeared linked to common viral pathogens in a later analysis.

The PCR was carried out with 60 Vbeta primers and 13 Jbeta primers. The repertoire was sequenced with immunoSEQ multiplex PCR; TCRdb's copy has only in-frame clones and lacks some. The profile shows around 74,000 clones, roughly 74% of them singletons. This clone was picked up one time. The antigen remains undetermined. Germline V gives CDR1 SQVTM, CDR2 ANQGSEA. The CDR3 length is 17 residues. V shed 1 base and J 0 bases; nucleotides not matched to a gene: 6. The J gene is TRBJ1-4, the V gene TRBV29-1; 9 positions match TRBD1. The specimen sequenced was PBMCs. The TCR was taken from a man in his forties in good health and CMV-seronegative. The CDR3 protein is CSVEVRTGVATNEKLFF. CDR3 sequence (DNA): TGCAGCGTTGAAGTCCGGACAGGGGTTGCAACTAATGAAAAACTGTTTTTT.